Presented here are 18 T cell receptor beta chains from one specimen sequenced in a study of cytomegalovirus exposure and HLA in healthy donors. Only in-frame clones appear in the TCRdb table, and some are missing; sequencing was by immunoSEQ multiplex PCR. In the table there are 70,000 to 75,000 clones, roughly 94% of which are singletons. Sequencing was carried out using PBMCs. Receptors were obtained from a man between 18 and 35 years old in good health and CMV-seropositive.

V gene TRBV29-1 combines with J gene TRBJ2-1; the match to TRBD2 covers 8 bases. The CDR3 has 14 amino acids. Unmatched junction bases numbered 3, after V lost 3 bases and J lost 2 bases. Germline CDR1 is SQVTM and CDR2 is ANQGSEA. The CDR3 loop reads CSVDWRGAYNEQFF. Written as DNA, the CDR3 is TGCAGCGTTGATTGGCGGGGGGCCTACAATGAGCAGTTCTTC.

The chain links TRBV28 to TRBJ2-3; 13 bases map to TRBD2. V was pared by 3 bases and J by 8 bases, with 11 bases of the junction left unmatched. The V gene's germline CDR1 is MDHEN and CDR2 SYDVKM. The CDR3 runs to 17 residues. In DNA form, the CDR3 reads TGTGCCAGCAGTTTGAATGGACTAGCGGGAGCTGAGGGTACGCAGTATTTT. Its translation is CASSLNGLAGAEGTQYF.

The J gene is TRBJ2-7, the V gene TRBV5-4; TRBD2 is a possible D gene (6 bases). The V and J ends lost 2 bases and 4 bases respectively, with 16 bases between them. CDR3 length equals 15 residues. CDR1 and CDR2 (germline): SGHNT, YYREEE (reference sequence). The CDR3 bases are TGTGCCAGCAGCTTTGAAACGGGAGCGAGGTACGAGCAGTACTTC. Translating it yields CASSFETGARYEQYF.

J is TRBJ1-2 and V is TRBV11-1; the match to TRBD1 covers 8 bases. CDR1 is SGHAT, CDR2 FQDESV, per germline (reference sequence). Losses at the gene ends were 5 bases for V and 8 bases for J; bases not matched to a gene: 7. The CDR3 covers 13 residues. The CDR3 region has the DNA TGTGCCAGCAGCCCCTCGACAGGGGCCGGCTACACCTTC. As protein: CASSPSTGAGYTF.

The chain has TRBV7-7 and TRBJ2-2; weak D call: TRBD1 (6 bases). V lost 5 bases to trimming and J lost 2 bases, with 12 bases between them. The CDR3 is 15 amino acids. From germline, CDR1 is SSHAT and CDR2 FNYEAQ (reference sequence). This CDR3 reads CASSPQGSNTGELFF. The CDR3 coding sequence is TGTGCCAGCAGCCCACAGGGCAGCAACACCGGGGAGCTGTTTTTT. Full variable domain (rest looked up from reference TRBV7-7 and TRBJ2-2): GAGVSQSPRYKVTKRGQDVTLRCDPISSHATLYWYQQALGQGPEFLTYFNYEAQPDKSGLPSDRFSAERPEGSISTLTIQRTEQRDSAMYRCASSPQGSNTGELFFGEGSRLTVL.

This rearrangement joins TRBV5-4 to TRBJ2-3; 8 bases are a match to TRBD1. Unmatched junction bases numbered 2, after V lost 1 base and J lost 4 bases. The CDR3 covers 14 residues. Germline loops: CDR1 SGHNT, CDR2 YYREEE (reference sequence). CDR3 amino acids: CASSLQGAADTQYF. The CDR3 region has the DNA TGTGCCAGCAGCTTGCAGGGGGCGGCAGATACGCAGTATTTT.

The V gene is TRBV5-5, the J gene TRBJ2-7; D possibly corresponds to TRBD1 (6 bases). Germline values: CDR1 SGHKS, CDR2 YYEKEE (reference sequence). Trimming pared 2 bases from V and 2 bases from J, leaving 11 bases between. There are 14 residues in the CDR3. CDR3 sequence (DNA): TGTGCCAGCAGCTTTCAGGGGTTGACCTACGAGCAGTACTTC. It codes for CASSFQGLTYEQYF. The full variable domain, completed using reference TRBV5-5 and TRBJ2-7, is DAGVTQSPTHLIKTRGQQVTLRCSPISGHKSVSWYQQVLGQGPQFIFQYYEKEERGRGNFPDRFSARQFPNYSSELNVNALLLGDSALYLCASSFQGLTYEQYFGPGTRLTVT.

The rearrangement uses TRBV5-1 and TRBJ1-2; 7 positions match TRBD1. V was clipped by 4 bases and J by 4 bases; unmatched bases: 7. The germline CDR1 and CDR2 sequences are SGHRS and YFSETQ. This CDR3 region has 14 residues. The CDR3 DNA reads as TGCGCCAGCAGCGCCACCGGGACAGCCTATGGCTACACCTTC. Translating gives CASSATGTAYGYTF.

This clone was seen just once. The chain carries TRBV2 and TRBJ1-3; 8 positions match TRBD1. This CDR3 region has 14 residues. The junction had 0 bases not matched to a gene; V was cut back by 0 bases and J by 5 bases. Germline V gene lookup returns CDR1 SNHLY and CDR2 FYNNEI. Here the CDR3 DNA reads TGTGCCAGCAGTGAAGCCAGGGGGCGAAACACCATATATTTT. It specifies CASSEARGRNTIYF.

The chain uses TRBV13 and TRBJ2-1; D is perhaps TRBD2 (5 bases). The V gene's germline CDR1 is PRHDT and CDR2 FYEKMQ (reference sequence). This CDR3 comprises 17 residues. V was cut by 6 bases and J by 6 bases, with 24 bases left in between. CDR3: CASRTRGGSTLLNEQFF. CDR3 nucleotides: TGTGCCAGCAGGACCCGGGGTGGCTCCACCCTCCTCAATGAGCAGTTCTTC.

V is TRBV27 and J is TRBJ2-3, with D possibly matching TRBD2 (7 bases). CDR3 length: 16 amino acids. Germline CDR1 and CDR2: MNHEY and SMNVEV (reference sequence). The V end was cut by 5 bases, the J end by 0 bases, with 15 bases between. As DNA, the CDR3 is TGTGCCAGCAGTCATTTCCCGGGGGGCAGCACAGATACGCAGTATTTT. Its translation: CASSHFPGGSTDTQYF.

V and J are TRBV6-1 and TRBJ1-2, with TRBD1 identical over 8 bases. The CDR3 covers 14 residues. Germline CDR1 is MNHNS and CDR2 is SASEGT. V trimming: 6 bases; J trimming: 2 bases; junction bases outside the gene matches: 5. The CDR3 bases are TGTGCCAGCAGCGAGACAGGGGTCAACTATGGCTACACCTTC. It translates to CASSETGVNYGYTF.

The rearrangement uses TRBV6-6 and TRBJ2-2; D unclear. CDR1 and CDR2 (germline): MNHNY, SVGAGI (reference sequence). The CDR3 extends over 13 amino acids. Trimming stripped 4 bases from V and 5 bases from J, with 8 bases between. The CDR3 loop reads CASSSRETGELFF. The DNA of the CDR3 is TGTGCCAGCAGTTCCCGAGAAACCGGGGAGCTGTTTTTT.

This rearrangement joins TRBV5-4 to TRBJ1-3; D call uncertain. Trimming left V 0 bases short and J 1 base short, with 5 bases between. Germline V gene sequence: CDR1 SGHNT, CDR2 YYREEE (reference sequence). This CDR3 contains 14 residues. The CDR3 here is CASSLETSGNTIYF. In DNA, the CDR3 is TGTGCCAGCAGCTTGGAAACATCTGGAAACACCATATATTTT.

The chain carries TRBV10-3 and TRBJ2-6; 7 bases are a match to TRBD1. Germline V gene data show CDR1 as ENHRY and CDR2 as SYGVKD. The CDR3 totals 15 residues. V shed 4 bases and J 2 bases; nucleotides not matched to a gene: 2. As DNA, the CDR3 is TGTGCCATCAGTGGGCAGGGGGCTGGGGCCAACGTCCTGACTTTC. Its translation is CAISGQGAGANVLTF.

V gene TRBV27 combines with J gene TRBJ2-7; D is unresolved. The V end was cut by 4 bases, the J end by 0 bases, with 7 bases between. Germline CDR1 is MNHEY and CDR2 is SMNVEV (reference sequence). The CDR3 length is 13 residues. DNA of the CDR3: TGTGCCAGCAGTTCCTACGACTCCTACGAGCAGTACTTC. It yields the protein CASSSYDSYEQYF.

V and J are TRBV5-6 and TRBJ2-7; D call uncertain. V gave up 1 base and J gave up 2 bases, with 7 bases separating them. The CDR3 has 13 residues. CDR1 is SGHDT and CDR2 is YYEEEE in the germline V gene. The CDR3 region has the DNA TGTGCCAGCAGCTTGAACAGCCCCTACGAGCAGTACTTC. This encodes CASSLNSPYEQYF.

This clone occurred once. The rearrangement links TRBV10-1 to TRBJ1-5, with D hard to call. Trimming cost V 3 bases and J 3 bases, with 21 bases left between them. There are 18 residues in the CDR3. Germline CDR1 WNHNN, CDR2 SYGVQD (reference sequence). The CDR3 sequence is CASSDSIGGPLNNQPQHF. The DNA of the CDR3 is TGCGCCAGCAGTGACAGTATAGGAGGGCCCCTAAACAATCAGCCCCAGCATTTT.